The 23 T cell receptor beta chains listed next were all sequenced from one sample in a study of CD8 T cells in Susac syndrome. Random hexamers served to reverse transcribe roughly 0.5 to 1 ug RNA. One entry per CDR3 protein, called by TCRdb with MiXCR from the immunoSEQ multiplex PCR reads. The sample holds 300,000 to 350,000 distinct CDR3 sequences, about 91% seen once. The sample was CD4+ T cells from PBMCs. Every receptor here comes from a human donor with multiple sclerosis.

The V gene is TRBV20-1, the J gene TRBJ2-5; possibly TRBD1 for D (6 bases). This CDR3 spans 15 amino acids. Germline CDR1 DFQATT, CDR2 SNEGSKA (reference sequence). Trimming shortened V by 6 bases and J by 5 bases, and 22 bases separated the two germline ends. CDR3 nucleotides: TGCAGTGCCATGGGTAGGGGGTTCACTTGGGAGACCCAGTACTTC. Its translation: CSAMGRGFTWETQYF.

The rearrangement joins TRBV30 to TRBJ2-1; TRBD2 is a possible D gene (5 bases). CDR3 length: 14 amino acids. V lost 0 bases to trimming and J lost 2 bases, with 8 bases between them. Germline V CDR1 and CDR2: GTSNPN, SVGIG (reference sequence). CDR3 in amino acids: CAWSVSGTYNEQFF. DNA of the CDR3: TGTGCCTGGAGTGTGTCGGGGACCTACAATGAGCAGTTCTTC.

V gene TRBV10-3 combines with J gene TRBJ2-5; D is unclear. The CDR3 contains 13 residues. Between the trimmed V and J ends, which lost 4 bases and 3 bases, there was a span of 9 bases. Germline lookup yields CDR1 ENHRY and CDR2 SYGVKD. The CDR3 is CAISVRLEETQYF. The DNA for the CDR3 is TGTGCCATCAGTGTGAGACTGGAAGAGACCCAGTACTTC.

The V call is TRBV7-9, the J call TRBJ1-3; D is perhaps TRBD1 (6 bases). The CDR3 runs to 16 residues. The germline CDR1 and CDR2 sequences are SEHNR and FQNEAQ (reference sequence). The ends were cut back, 7 bases at V and 6 bases at J, with 22 bases in the middle. The CDR3 DNA follows: TGTGCCAGCAACGAGCCGGCGGGGGGCCTTGAAAACACCATATATTTT. Amino acid sequence: CASNEPAGGLENTIYF. Filled out from reference TRBV7-9 and TRBJ1-3, the complete variable domain reads DTGVSQNPRHKITKRGQNVTFRCDPISEHNRLYWYRQTLGQGPEFLTYFQNEAQLEKSRLLSDRFSAERPKGSFSTLEIQRTEQGDSAMYLCASNEPAGGLENTIYFGEGSWLTVV.

This rearrangement joins TRBV9 to TRBJ2-7, with D maybe TRBD2 (5 bases). Per germline, CDR1 SGDLS and CDR2 YYNGEE. V lost 4 bases, J lost 5 bases, and 13 bases lay in between. There are 13 residues in the CDR3. CDR3 region: CASSLGSGDEQYF. For the CDR3, the DNA is TGTGCCAGCAGCCTCGGATCCGGGGACGAGCAGTACTTC.

The chain uses TRBV21-1 and TRBJ2-3; the DNA was not compared with TRBD1, the D call given in the table. TRBV21-1 is a pseudogene segment. This CDR3 contains 16 residues. CDR3: CASSVRQGALTDTQYF. CDR3 bases: TGTGCCAGCAGCGTCCGACAGGGGGCCTTGACAGATACGCAGTATTTT.

This chain joins TRBV12-3 or TRBV12-4 and TRBJ2-2, with D uncertain. The CDR3 loop spans 12 amino acids. Trimming removed 4 bases from V and 9 bases from J, with 9 bases in between. CDR3 sequence reads: CASSSGSWELFF. CDR3 nucleotide sequence: TGTGCCAGCAGTTCGGGTAGTTGGGAGCTGTTTTTT.

Concerning this clonotype itself: Germline is not matched at one junction end, which may reflect a read error. The V call is TRBV7-7, the J call TRBJ2-2; the match to TRBD1 covers 10 bases. CDR3 length: 15 residues. CDR1 is SSHAT, CDR2 FNYEAQ, per germline (reference sequence). CDR3 region: CASSRDRGGTGELFF. The CDR3 DNA reads TGTGCTAGCAGCCGGGACAGGGGTGGCACCGGGGAGCTGTTTTTT.

V gene TRBV6-5 combines with J gene TRBJ2-7; 10 nucleotides align to TRBD1. V was pared by 6 bases and J by 6 bases, with 2 bases of the junction left unmatched. From germline, CDR1 is MNHEY and CDR2 SVGAGI. CDR3 length: 12 amino acids. The CDR3 region has the DNA TGTGCCAGCAGCAGGACAGGGGGCGAGCAGTACTTC. This encodes CASSRTGGEQYF.

This sequence joins TRBV18 and TRBJ1-5; D remains ambiguous. V lost 3 bases and J 1 base, leaving 4 bases between the germline ends. The CDR3 spans 13 residues. Germline CDR1 KGHSH, CDR2 LQKENI. CDR3 sequence (DNA): TGTGCCAGCTCACCCCAGAGCAATCAGCCCCAGCATTTT. This encodes CASSPQSNQPQHF. Based on the CDR3 plus reference TRBV18 and TRBJ1-5, the full variable domain is NAGVMQNPRHLVRRRGQEARLRCSPMKGHSHVYWYRQLPEEGLKFMVYLQKENIIDESGMPKERFSAEFPKEGPSILRIQQVVRGDSAAYFCASSPQSNQPQHFGDGTRLSIL.

The chain joins TRBV19 to TRBJ1-2; 7 nucleotides match TRBD1. V lost 6 bases to trimming and J lost 3 bases; unmatched junction nucleotides: 4. CDR1 is LNHDA, CDR2 SQIVND, per germline (reference sequence). The CDR3 loop spans 13 amino acids. CDR3 loop: CASRGQTYYGYTF. Written as DNA, the CDR3 is TGTGCCAGTAGGGGACAGACCTACTATGGCTACACCTTC.

The genes are TRBV20-1 and TRBJ2-3, with 8 bases fitting TRBD2. Per germline, CDR1 DFQATT and CDR2 SNEGSKA (reference sequence). The CDR3 is 15 amino acids. The trim removed 4 bases at V and 0 bases at J, leaving 6 bases unmatched. The CDR3 spells CSANLAGTSTDTQYF. The CDR3 region has the DNA TGCAGTGCTAACTTAGCGGGGACTAGCACAGATACGCAGTATTTT.

V gene TRBV13 combines with J gene TRBJ1-1; 7 bases map to TRBD1. CDR1 PRHDT and CDR2 FYEKMQ come from the germline V gene (reference sequence). The CDR3 contains 16 residues. The ends lost 5 bases at V and 1 base at J; junction bases unmatched: 10. Here the CDR3 reads CASSPGGGGRNTEAFF. The CDR3, as DNA: TGTGCCAGCAGCCCCGGGGGAGGGGGCAGGAACACTGAAGCTTTCTTT.

The V and J genes are TRBV2 and TRBJ1-1; D is uncertain. Germline-derived CDR1 and CDR2 are SNHLY and FYNNEI. V gave up 5 bases and J gave up 0 bases, with 16 bases separating them. The CDR3 contains 16 residues. The CDR3 is CASSFFTLVLNTEAFF. CDR3 nucleotide sequence: TGTGCCAGCAGTTTTTTTACCTTGGTGCTGAACACTGAAGCTTTCTTT.

The rearrangement joins TRBV6-5 to TRBJ1-2; D unclear. With 1 base removed from V and 8 bases from J, the gap between germline ends came to 14 bases. The germline V gene has CDR1 MNHEY and CDR2 SVGAGI. The CDR3 has 14 amino acids. CDR3 in amino acids: CASSYLSQQWGYTF. The CDR3 nucleotides read TGTGCCAGCAGTTACTTATCACAGCAGTGGGGCTACACCTTC.

The chain employs TRBV4-1 and TRBJ1-2, with 10 bases fitting TRBD1. This CDR3 has 15 residues. Unmatched junction bases numbered 3, after V lost 4 bases and J lost 1 base. Germline CDR1 is MGHRA and CDR2 is YSYEKL. The CDR3 region is CASSLRDRGNYGYTF. The DNA for the CDR3 is TGCGCCAGCAGCCTCCGGGACAGGGGTAACTATGGCTACACCTTC.

The chain couples TRBV20-1 to TRBJ2-3; TRBD2 matches 7 bases. The length of the CDR3 is 13 residues. Germline V lookup: CDR1 DFQATT, CDR2 SNEGSKA (reference sequence). Trimming cost V 3 bases and J 6 bases; bases outside gene matches: 6. The CDR3 region has the DNA TGCAGTGCTAGCGGGGGGAGCGGGGATACGCAGTATTTT. Translated: CSASGGSGDTQYF.

V is TRBV20-1 and J is TRBJ2-1; 11 nucleotides agree with TRBD2. Germline CDR1 and CDR2: DFQATT and SNEGSKA (reference sequence). This CDR3 is built from 15 residues. With V trimmed by 0 bases and J by 4 bases, 2 bases remained unmatched. CDR3 region: CSARDGTSGYNEQFF. The CDR3 nucleotides are TGCAGTGCTAGAGACGGGACTAGCGGTTACAATGAGCAGTTCTTC.

The chain employs TRBV6-2 or TRBV6-3 and TRBJ2-1; 8 bases agree with TRBD1. This CDR3 spans 15 amino acids. The ends lost 5 bases at V and 2 bases at J; junction bases unmatched: 5. Per the germline V gene, CDR1 is MNHEY and CDR2 is SVGEGT. CDR3 coding DNA: TGTGCCAGCAGTCCAGGGGGCGGAACCTACAATGAGCAGTTCTTC. Protein product: CASSPGGGTYNEQFF.

The J gene is TRBJ1-5, the V gene TRBV19; the D is unclear. CDR3 length: 13 residues. Looked up from germline, CDR1 is LNHDA and CDR2 is SQIVND (reference sequence). Trimming stripped 8 bases from V and 5 bases from J, with 13 bases between. Written as DNA, the CDR3 is TGTGCCAGTGCCCGGGTTAACGATCAGCCCCAGCATTTT. Amino acid sequence: CASARVNDQPQHF.

The chain couples TRBV29-1 to TRBJ2-3, with D hard to call. The CDR3 totals 13 residues. Trimming shortened V by 4 bases and J by 2 bases, and 10 bases separated the two germline ends. Germline values: CDR1 SQVTM, CDR2 ANQGSEA. Here the CDR3 DNA reads TGCAGCGTTGGCGGTACCTTCACAGATACGCAGTATTTT. It encodes CSVGGTFTDTQYF.

The chain uses TRBV5-1 and TRBJ2-5, with 10 nucleotides matching TRBD1. Germline V gene data show CDR1 as SGHRS and CDR2 as YFSETQ. The CDR3 is made up of 16 amino acids. The V and J ends lost 0 bases and 4 bases, in that order; junction bases with no gene match: 6. CDR3 DNA sequence: TGCGCCAGCAGCTTGGATCCGGGACAGGGGTCAGAGACCCAGTACTTC. It is translated as CASSLDPGQGSETQYF. Supplemented by reference TRBV5-1 and TRBJ2-5, the full variable domain reads KAGVTQTPRYLIKTRGQQVTLSCSPISGHRSVSWYQQTPGQGLQFLFEYFSETQRNKGNFPGRFSGRQFSNSRSEMNVSTLELGDSALYLCASSLDPGQGSETQYFGPGTRLLVL.

V usage is TRBV9 and J usage is TRBJ2-7, with 7 nucleotides matching TRBD2. This CDR3 is built from 13 residues. The J segment lost 6 bases and the V segment lost 4 bases, leaving 7 bases of the junction unmatched. CDR1 is SGDLS and CDR2 is YYNGEE in the germline V gene. Here the CDR3 DNA reads TGTGCCAGCAGCCCGCTGACTAGCACCGAGCAGTACTTC. This sequence encodes CASSPLTSTEQYF.